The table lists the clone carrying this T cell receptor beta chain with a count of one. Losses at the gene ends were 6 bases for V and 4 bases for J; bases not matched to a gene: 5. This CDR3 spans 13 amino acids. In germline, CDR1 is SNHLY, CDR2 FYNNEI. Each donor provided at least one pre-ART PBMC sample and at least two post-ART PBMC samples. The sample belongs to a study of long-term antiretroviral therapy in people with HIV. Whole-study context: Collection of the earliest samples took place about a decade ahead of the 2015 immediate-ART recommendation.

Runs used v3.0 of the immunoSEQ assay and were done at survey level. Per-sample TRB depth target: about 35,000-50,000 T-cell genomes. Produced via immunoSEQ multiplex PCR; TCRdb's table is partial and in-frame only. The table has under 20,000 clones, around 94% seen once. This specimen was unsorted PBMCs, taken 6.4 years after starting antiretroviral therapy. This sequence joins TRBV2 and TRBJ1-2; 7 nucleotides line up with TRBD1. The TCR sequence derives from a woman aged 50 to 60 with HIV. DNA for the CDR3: TGTGCCAGCAGCTCCGGGACAGCCTATGGCTACACCTTC. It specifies CASSSGTAYGYTF.